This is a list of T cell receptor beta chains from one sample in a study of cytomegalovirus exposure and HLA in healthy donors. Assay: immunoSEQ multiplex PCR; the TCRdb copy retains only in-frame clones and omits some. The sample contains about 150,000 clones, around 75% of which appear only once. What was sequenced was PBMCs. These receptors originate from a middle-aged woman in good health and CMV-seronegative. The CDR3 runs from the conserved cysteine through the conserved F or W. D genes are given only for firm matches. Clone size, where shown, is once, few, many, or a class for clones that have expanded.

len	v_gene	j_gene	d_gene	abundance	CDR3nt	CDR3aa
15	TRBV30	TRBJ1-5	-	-	TGTGCCTGGAGTGCAGGGGAGAGTGGCAATCAGCCCCAGCATTTT	CAWSAGESGNQPQHF
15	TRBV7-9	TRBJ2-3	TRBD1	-	TGTGCCAGCAGCTCCGGACAGGGACACACAGATACGCAGTATTTT	CASSSGQGHTDTQYF
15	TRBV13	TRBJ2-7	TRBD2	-	TGTGCCAGCAGCCAGTCAGCGGGGGGCGGCTACGAGCAGTACTTC	CASSQSAGGGYEQYF
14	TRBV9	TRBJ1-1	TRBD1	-	TGTGCCAGCAGCGGCATGACAGGGAGCACTGAAGCTTTCTTT	CASSGMTGSTEAFF
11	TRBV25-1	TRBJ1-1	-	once	TGTGCCAGTTCTGAGGTACATCGAGCTTTCTTT	CASSEVHRAFF
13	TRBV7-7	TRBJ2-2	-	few	TGTGCCAGCAGCCTTACGAACACCGGGGAGCTGTTTTTT	CASSLTNTGELFF
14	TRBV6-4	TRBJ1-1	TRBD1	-	TGTGCCAGCAGTGAATCGGGACAGCAGTCTGAAGCTTTCTTT	CASSESGQQSEAFF
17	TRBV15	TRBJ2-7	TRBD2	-	TGTGCCACCAGCAGAGGGGCAACGGTAGCGGGATCAGACGAGCAGTACTTC	CATSRGATVAGSDEQYF
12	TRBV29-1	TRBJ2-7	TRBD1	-	TGCAGCGCGACAGGGTCGGCCTACGAGCAGTACTTC	CSATGSAYEQYF
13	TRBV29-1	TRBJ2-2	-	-	TGCAGCGTGAGACCCGACGGGGCCGGGGAGCTGTTTTTT	CSVRPDGAGELFF
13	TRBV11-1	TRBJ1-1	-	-	TGTGCCAGCAGCCAGGACAGGAACACTGAAGCTTTCTTT	CASSQDRNTEAFF
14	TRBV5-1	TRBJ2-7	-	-	TGCGCCAGCAGCTTGATTCAGGGTTTACACGAGCAGTACTTC	CASSLIQGLHEQYF
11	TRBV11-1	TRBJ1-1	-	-	TGTGCCAGCGTCGACAGTACTGAAGCTTTCTTT	CASVDSTEAFF
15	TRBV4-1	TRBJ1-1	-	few	TGCGCCAGCAGCCAGGATAACAGGGTTGGGACTGAAGCTTTCTTT	CASSQDNRVGTEAFF
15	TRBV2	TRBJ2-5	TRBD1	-	TGTGCCAGCAGTGACCTGGGACAGGGGCAAGAGACCCAGTACTTC	CASSDLGQGQETQYF
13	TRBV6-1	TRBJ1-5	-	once	TGTGCCAGCAGTGAATCCGGGAGTCAGCCCCAGCATTTT	CASSESGSQPQHF
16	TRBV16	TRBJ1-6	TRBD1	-	TGTGCCAGCAGCCAATCGCTTCTGGACAGGGGGGTACCCCTCCACTTT	CASSQSLLDRGVPLHF